A single sample is the source of the 25 T cell receptor beta chains below, sequenced in a study of cytomegalovirus exposure and HLA in healthy donors. Libraries were prepared by immunoSEQ multiplex PCR; TCRdb keeps only in-frame clonotypes and omits some of them. The sample has approximately 150,000 clones; approximately 91% are singletons. Sequenced sample: PBMCs. These receptors were taken from a woman aged 18-29 years in good health and CMV-seropositive.

The CDR3 is CASSSIGVSSYEQYF. In DNA, the CDR3 is TGTGCCAGCAGTTCCATCGGGGTCAGCTCCTACGAGCAGTACTTC. This chain connects TRBV6-6 to TRBJ2-7, with D possibly matching TRBD2 (5 bases). The germline V gene has CDR1 MNHNY and CDR2 SVGAGI (reference sequence). V was pared by 4 bases and J by 0 bases, with 13 bases between. The CDR3 has 15 residues.

DNA of the CDR3: TGTGCCAGCAGCTTTTCAGGGATTCCCCAGTACTTC. It codes for CASSFSGIPQYF. The V gene is TRBV7-3, the J gene TRBJ2-5; maybe TRBD1 (5 bases). Trimming shortened V by 3 bases and J by 9 bases, and 11 bases separated the two germline ends. This CDR3 is 12 amino acids long. Per the germline V gene, CDR1 is SGHTA and CDR2 is FQGTGA. Drawing the rest from reference TRBV7-3 and TRBJ2-5, the complete variable domain is GAGVSQTPSNKVTEKGKYVELRCDPISGHTALYWYRQSLGQGPEFLIYFQGTGAADDSGLPNDRFFAVRPEGSVSTLKIQRTERGDSAVYLCASSFSGIPQYFGPGTRLLVL.

This rearrangement joins TRBV10-1 to TRBJ2-7, with D possibly TRBD1 on 6 matching bases. The CDR3 is made up of 14 amino acids. Germline V gene lookup returns CDR1 WNHNN and CDR2 SYGVQD (reference sequence). Trimming took off 4 bases at V and 1 base at J, with 11 bases between the two ends. The CDR3 sequence is CASSGTVPSYEQYF. CDR3 in DNA: TGCGCCAGCAGTGGGACAGTCCCGTCCTACGAGCAGTACTTC.

This rearrangement joins TRBV9 to TRBJ2-5; 10 positions agree with TRBD1. Germline lookup yields CDR1 SGDLS and CDR2 YYNGEE. This CDR3 has 16 residues. The V and J ends lost 4 bases and 5 bases, in that order; junction bases with no gene match: 11. The CDR3 DNA reads as TGTGCCAGCAGCCCCAGTCCTGGACAGGGGGGGGAGACCCAGTACTTC. This gives the protein CASSPSPGQGGETQYF.

The V and J genes are TRBV13 and TRBJ1-2; weak D call: TRBD1 (6 bases). This CDR3 has 14 residues. V was clipped by 4 bases and J by 5 bases, with 14 bases between them. The germline gives CDR1 PRHDT, CDR2 FYEKMQ (reference sequence). The CDR3 region is CASSSRGQTYGYTF. CDR3 nucleotide sequence: TGTGCCAGCAGCTCACGAGGACAGACTTATGGCTACACCTTC.

The chain links TRBV5-1 to TRBJ2-2; tentative D call: TRBD1 (5 bases). This CDR3 spans 14 amino acids. CDR1 SGHRS and CDR2 YFSETQ come from the germline V gene. Between the trimmed V and J ends, which lost 4 bases and 6 bases, there was a span of 13 bases. CDR3 coding DNA: TGCGCCAGCAGCCTTGACAGCCTGTCCGGGGAGCTGTTTTTT. This encodes CASSLDSLSGELFF.

The chain has TRBV18 and TRBJ1-3; D unclear. V was clipped by 2 bases and J by 3 bases, with 11 bases between them. Germline V gene data show CDR1 as KGHSH and CDR2 as LQKENI. CDR3 length: 15 amino acids. CDR3 DNA: TGTGCCAGCTCACCAGGCGGGAGGATTGGAAACACCATATATTTT. Translating gives CASSPGGRIGNTIYF.

The chain is built from TRBV6-6 and TRBJ1-2; D ambiguous. Germline V CDR1 and CDR2: MNHNY, SVGAGI (reference sequence). The CDR3 runs 15 residues. Trimming stripped 5 bases from V and 0 bases from J, with 13 bases between. The CDR3 nucleotides read TGTGCCAGCAGTGAGGGCGAACTAGCTAACTATGGCTACACCTTC. It translates to CASSEGELANYGYTF.

This chain uses TRBV6-1 with TRBJ2-3; 10 bases align to TRBD2. CDR3 size: 15 residues. Losses at the gene ends were 3 bases for V and 1 base for J; bases not matched to a gene: 1. Germline V CDR1 and CDR2: MNHNS, SASEGT. The CDR3 DNA reads TGTGCCAGCAGTGAGGGACTAGCGCGCACAGATACGCAGTATTTT. Protein: CASSEGLARTDTQYF.

The gene calls are TRBV29-1 and TRBJ2-3, with D perhaps matching TRBD1 (6 bases). Trimming stripped 4 bases from V and 2 bases from J, with 7 bases between. CDR3 length equals 12 residues. Germline V gene sequence: CDR1 SQVTM, CDR2 ANQGSEA. The CDR3 loop reads CSVGTATDTQYF. The CDR3 nucleotides read TGCAGCGTTGGGACAGCCACAGATACGCAGTATTTT.

The chain links TRBV11-1 to TRBJ2-7; TRBD2 might be the D (6 bases). The CDR3 sequence is 13 residues long. V lost 2 bases and J 6 bases, leaving 11 bases between the germline ends. CDR1 is SGHAT, CDR2 FQDESV, per germline (reference sequence). The CDR3 loop reads CASSLMAGSEQYF. CDR3 in DNA: TGTGCCAGCAGCTTAATGGCGGGAAGCGAGCAGTACTTC.

This clone showed up just once. The chain couples TRBV5-1 to TRBJ1-2; 9 nucleotides match TRBD1. The CDR3 consists of 14 residues. Per germline, CDR1 SGHRS and CDR2 YFSETQ. The ends lost 0 bases at V and 7 bases at J; junction bases unmatched: 4. The CDR3 nucleotides are TGCGCCAGCAGCTTGGAGACAGGGGGTAGTGGCTACACCTTC. As protein: CASSLETGGSGYTF.

V gene TRBV9 combines with J gene TRBJ1-2, with unresolved D. The CDR3 consists of 13 residues. Trimming shortened V by 3 bases and J by 4 bases, and 10 bases separated the two germline ends. Germline CDR1 SGDLS, CDR2 YYNGEE. The CDR3 reads CASSGTPGYGYTF. The CDR3 DNA is TGTGCCAGCAGCGGCACCCCAGGCTATGGCTACACCTTC. Full variable domain (rest looked up from reference TRBV9 and TRBJ1-2): DSGVTQTPKHLITATGQRVTLRCSPRSGDLSVYWYQQSLDQGLQFLIQYYNGEERAKGNILERFSAQQFPDLHSELNLSSLELGDSALYFCASSGTPGYGYTFGSGTRLTVV.

This chain uses TRBV15 with TRBJ2-7, with unresolved D. Trimming removed 0 bases from V and 3 bases from J, with 9 bases in between. CDR3 length: 14 amino acids. Per the germline V gene, CDR1 is LNHNV and CDR2 is YYDKDF (reference sequence). The CDR3 coding sequence is TGTGCCACCAGCAGAGATCACTTGAACTACGAGCAGTACTTC. It is translated as CATSRDHLNYEQYF.

The chain joins TRBV7-6 to TRBJ1-1; D might be TRBD1 (5 bases). Germline-derived CDR1 and CDR2 are SGHVS and FNYEAQ. Trimming took off 0 bases at V and 4 bases at J, with 12 bases between the two ends. This CDR3 comprises 15 residues. In nucleotides, the CDR3 is TGTGCCAGCAGCTTAGCCGGGGGTTCAGGCACTGAAGCTTTCTTT. This codes for CASSLAGGSGTEAFF.

About this clone: The same CDR3 can be traced to other DNA sequences in this sample. The gene calls are TRBV5-1 and TRBJ2-1; TRBD2 agrees at 7 bases. The CDR3 totals 15 residues. The V gene's germline CDR1 is SGHRS and CDR2 YFSETQ. V shed 4 bases, J shed 3 bases, and the junction held 7 bases outside the gene matches. The CDR3 spells CASSPGGSGYNEQFF. CDR3 in DNA: TGCGCCAGCAGCCCCGGCGGGAGTGGCTACAATGAGCAGTTCTTC.

The V call is TRBV2, the J call TRBJ2-1; 12 nucleotides line up with TRBD2. Germline CDR1 is SNHLY and CDR2 is FYNNEI. V was clipped by 6 bases and J by 3 bases; unmatched bases: 9. CDR3 size: 17 residues. The DNA for the CDR3 is TGTGCCAGCAGGGATGGACTAGCGGGAAGATACTACAATGAGCAGTTCTTC. The encoded protein is CASRDGLAGRYYNEQFF.

The V gene is TRBV11-2, the J gene TRBJ2-4, with TRBD1 matching 9 bases. The CDR3 is 13 residues long. Germline lookup yields CDR1 SGHAT and CDR2 FQNNGV. The V gene end was trimmed by 5 bases and the J gene end by 7 bases; junction bases not matched to a gene: 3. The CDR3 sequence: CASSQGQGNIQYF. The CDR3 nucleotides are TGTGCCAGCAGCCAAGGACAGGGGAACATTCAGTACTTC.

The chain recombines TRBV28 with TRBJ1-2, with 9 bases identical to TRBD1. CDR3 length: 13 residues. V shed 5 bases, J shed 5 bases, and the junction held 3 bases outside the gene matches. Germline CDR1 is MDHEN and CDR2 is SYDVKM. The CDR3 is CASSAGTGYGYTF. Here the CDR3 DNA reads TGTGCCAGCAGTGCCGGGACAGGGTATGGCTACACCTTC.

This chain joins TRBV12-5 and TRBJ2-7; 7 bases fit TRBD2. With V trimmed by 7 bases and J by 3 bases, 6 bases remained unmatched. The CDR3 has 13 amino acids. Germline V gives CDR1 LGHNT, CDR2 FRNRAP. The CDR3 reads CASAPGRGYEQYF. The CDR3 nucleotides are TGTGCTAGTGCCCCGGGGAGGGGCTACGAGCAGTACTTC.

The V and J genes are TRBV27 and TRBJ1-1; the match to TRBD1 covers 10 bases. The germline gives CDR1 MNHEY, CDR2 SMNVEV (reference sequence). After removal of 4 bases from V and 4 bases from J, the junction contained 12 bases not matched to a gene. This CDR3 has 17 amino acids. In DNA, the CDR3 is TGTGCCAGCAGTTACGTTTCCTGGACAGGGGGAATCACTGAAGCTTTCTTT. Residues: CASSYVSWTGGITEAFF.

The CDR3 is CASSLVRGRAGELFF. The CDR3, as DNA: TGTGCCAGCAGCTTGGTGAGAGGGAGGGCCGGGGAGCTGTTTTTT. The chain has TRBV5-4 and TRBJ2-2; 7 bases map to TRBD2. The V and J ends lost 0 bases and 6 bases, in that order; junction bases with no gene match: 5. Germline CDR1 reads SGHNT; CDR2 reads YYREEE (reference sequence). The CDR3 is 15 amino acids. Based on the CDR3 plus reference TRBV5-4 and TRBJ2-2, the full variable domain is ETGVTQSPTHLIKTRGQQVTLRCSSQSGHNTVSWYQQALGQGPQFIFQYYREEENGRGNFPPRFSGLQFPNYSSELNVNALELDDSALYLCASSLVRGRAGELFFGEGSRLTVL.

The rearrangement links TRBV6-5 to TRBJ2-3, with TRBD2 identical over 8 bases. Trimming cost V 6 bases and J 3 bases; bases outside gene matches: 8. There are 15 residues in the CDR3. In germline, CDR1 is MNHEY, CDR2 SVGAGI. DNA of the CDR3: TGTGCCAGCAGGCCCGGACTAGCCCCGACAGATACGCAGTATTTT. Amino acids: CASRPGLAPTDTQYF.

This chain uses TRBV6-6 with TRBJ1-5; TRBD1 aligns across 8 bases. This CDR3 comprises 15 residues. J gave up 7 bases and V 2 bases, and 7 bases lay outside the gene matches. Germline V gives CDR1 MNHNY, CDR2 SVGAGI (reference sequence). CDR3 nucleotides: TGTGCCAGCAGTTACCAGGGACAGGTGGGCCAGCCCCAGCATTTT. Its translation: CASSYQGQVGQPQHF.

V usage is TRBV9 and J usage is TRBJ1-4; TRBD1 matches at 7 bases. This CDR3 region has 15 residues. Germline lookup yields CDR1 SGDLS and CDR2 YYNGEE. Trimming removed 4 bases from V and 4 bases from J; junction bases left unmatched: 7. The CDR3 nucleotides are TGTGCCAGCAGCCGACGGGACAGCTATAATGAAAAACTGTTTTTT. Translation: CASSRRDSYNEKLFF.